Included here is one T cell receptor beta chain sequence, with context. This specimen comes from a study of blood T cell repertoires in COVID-19. Assay used: immunoSEQ multiplex PCR; TCRdb lists only in-frame clones, some missing. The sample has approximately 130,000 clones; about 85% are singletons. The CDR3 has 15 amino acids. In germline, CDR1 is SGDLS, CDR2 YYNGEE. V lost 0 bases and J lost 1, with 8 bases in between. The rearrangement links TRBV9 to TRBJ2-1, with D tentatively TRBD1 (6 bases). This TCR came from a human donor in a cohort sampled during active COVID-19. The specimen was peripheral blood. The CDR3: CASSVATGSYNEQFF. The CDR3 region has the DNA TGTGCCAGCAGCGTAGCGACAGGATCCTACAATGAGCAGTTCTTC. The whole variable domain, remainder taken from reference TRBV9 and TRBJ2-1, is DSGVTQTPKHLITATGQRVTLRCSPRSGDLSVYWYQQSLDQGLQFLIQYYNGEERAKGNILERFSAQQFPDLHSELNLSSLELGDSALYFCASSVATGSYNEQFFGPGTRLTVL.